This TCR beta chain was obtained from a study of shared clonotypes between healthy human individuals. Overall study: Each donor's CD4 naive and CD4 memory cells filled three plates apiece, CD8 naive two, and CD8 memory one.

V dropped 2 bases and J dropped 0 bases, with 7 bases sitting between them. The CDR3 contains 14 residues. Germline V lookup: CDR1 SGDLS, CDR2 YYNGEE. About this clone itself: Its antigen remains unidentified. The same CDR3 arises from other DNA sequences in this sample as well.

Study findings and constraints: Sample collection involved blood only; tissue repertoires are likely different. Among donors, sharing of clonotypes was expected to be affected by sequencing depth. Naive CD4 clonotype sharing across four donors was about 5%.

Profiled with immunoSEQ multiplex PCR; TCRdb holds only in-frame clones, not every one. Of about 2.2 million clones listed, about 93% are singletons. CD8 cells classed as naive were CD45RO-negative and positively selected for CCR7, excluding terminally differentiated effector memory CD45RA+ cells. This sequence was found in a man aged 18 to 29 in good health. Some clones in this sample may be carry-over from other donors' samples. The chain carries TRBV9 and TRBJ2-3; D may be TRBD2 (5 bases). The sample was naive CD8+ T cells from PBMCs. As DNA, the CDR3 is TGTGCCAGCAGCGTGGAGGACAGCACAGATACGCAGTATTTT. As protein: CASSVEDSTDTQYF. Full variable domain (missing parts from reference TRBV9 and TRBJ2-3): DSGVTQTPKHLITATGQRVTLRCSPRSGDLSVYWYQQSLDQGLQFLIQYYNGEERAKGNILERFSAQQFPDLHSELNLSSLELGDSALYFCASSVEDSTDTQYFGPGTRLTVL.